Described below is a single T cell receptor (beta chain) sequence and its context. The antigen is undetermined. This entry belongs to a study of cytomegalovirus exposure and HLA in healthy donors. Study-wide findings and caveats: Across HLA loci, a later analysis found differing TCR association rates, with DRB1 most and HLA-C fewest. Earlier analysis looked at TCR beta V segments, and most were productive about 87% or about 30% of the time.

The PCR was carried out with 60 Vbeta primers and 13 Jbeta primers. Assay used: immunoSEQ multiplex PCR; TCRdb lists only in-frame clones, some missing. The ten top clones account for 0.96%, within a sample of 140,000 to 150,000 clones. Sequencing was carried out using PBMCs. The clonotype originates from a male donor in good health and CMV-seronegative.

The CDR3 DNA is TGCAGCGTTGATGGGGCAAGAACGGACTATGGCTACACCTTC. Encoded protein: CSVDGARTDYGYTF. The V and J genes are TRBV29-1 and TRBJ1-2; D may be TRBD1 (5 bases). The length of the CDR3 is 14 residues. Germline V gives CDR1 SQVTM, CDR2 ANQGSEA. V shed 3 bases and J shed 3 bases, with 14 bases lying between them.